Below, 8 T cell receptor beta chains from the same sample are listed, as sequenced in a study of cytomegalovirus exposure and HLA in healthy donors. Here immunoSEQ multiplex PCR was the method, and the copy in TCRdb shows in-frame clones only, minus some. The sample has tens of thousands of clones, around 94% seen once. Sequenced material: PBMCs. The source of these receptors is a woman aged 18-35 years in good health and CMV-seropositive.

With respect to this clone: The sample carries other DNA sequences with the same CDR3. The chain has TRBV27 and TRBJ1-3, with D possibly TRBD1 on 6 matching bases. V was pared by 5 bases and J by 0 bases, with 8 bases between. The CDR3 totals 14 residues. From germline, CDR1 is MNHEY and CDR2 SMNVEV (reference sequence). CDR3 DNA sequence: TGTGCCAGCAGTGACAGGTCCTCTGGAAACACCATATATTTT. Translating it yields CASSDRSSGNTIYF.

V gene TRBV2 combines with J gene TRBJ2-3, with 10 bases fitting TRBD2. The CDR3 runs 13 residues. Germline CDR1 SNHLY, CDR2 FYNNEI. Germline trimming cut 7 bases from V and 7 bases from J; bases unmatched to any gene: 5. The CDR3 DNA reads TGTGCCAGCAAGCGGGGGGGCGGTTATACGCAGTATTTT. Protein product: CASKRGGGYTQYF.

The chain links TRBV18 to TRBJ2-3, with D hard to call. CDR1 and CDR2 from the germline V gene are KGHSH and LQKENI. Trimming left V 1 base short and J 0 bases short, with 11 bases between. The CDR3 totals 16 residues. CDR3 loop: CASSPLQRTSTDTQYF. CDR3 DNA: TGTGCCAGCTCACCACTCCAAAGAACAAGCACAGATACGCAGTATTTT.

CDR3 sequence (DNA): TGTGCCAGCAGTGGAGGACAGGCCGCGTATTCACCCCTCCACTTT. This sequence encodes CASSGGQAAYSPLHF. The chain employs TRBV28 and TRBJ1-6, with 7 nucleotides matching TRBD1. J gave up 8 bases and V 5 bases, and 9 bases lay outside the gene matches. The CDR3 consists of 15 residues. From germline, CDR1 is MDHEN and CDR2 SYDVKM.

The rearrangement uses TRBV2 and TRBJ2-6; D might be TRBD1 (6 bases). Germline-derived CDR1 and CDR2 are SNHLY and FYNNEI. The CDR3 spans 17 residues. The V gene lost 5 bases and the J gene lost 0 bases, with 14 bases spanning the gap. The CDR3 spells CASSKRTASSGANVLTF. The CDR3 DNA is TGTGCCAGCAGTAAGAGGACAGCTTCCTCTGGGGCCAACGTCCTGACTTTC.

This sequence joins TRBV2 and TRBJ1-3; no definite D call. Germline-derived CDR1 and CDR2 are SNHLY and FYNNEI. CDR3 length: 13 amino acids. V was clipped by 11 bases and J by 2 bases, with 13 bases between them. Here the CDR3 DNA reads TGTGCCGGTCGGAGGGATGCTGGAAACACCATATATTTT. Protein sequence: CAGRRDAGNTIYF.

The chain couples TRBV5-6 to TRBJ2-2; TRBD1 is a possible D gene (6 bases). The CDR3 length is 16 residues. The V gene's germline CDR1 is SGHDT and CDR2 YYEEEE. Between the trimmed V and J ends, which lost 4 bases and 1 base, there was a span of 14 bases. CDR3 loop: CASSPYRALNTGELFF. CDR3 nucleotide sequence: TGTGCCAGCAGCCCTTACAGGGCGCTGAACACCGGGGAGCTGTTTTTT.

This clone was observed once. The V gene is TRBV29-1, the J gene TRBJ1-1; no firm D call. Trimming shortened V by 8 bases and J by 6 bases, and 28 bases separated the two germline ends. There are 16 residues in the CDR3. Germline assignment: CDR1 SQVTM and CDR2 ANQGSEA. Here the CDR3 reads CSSLNEVWSESAEAFF. In DNA form, the CDR3 reads TGCAGCTCCTTGAATGAGGTTTGGAGTGAGTCCGCTGAAGCTTTCTTT.